These 15 T cell receptor beta chains share one sample of origin, sequenced in a study of blood T cell repertoires in COVID-19. This table comes from immunoSEQ multiplex PCR, and its TCRdb copy is limited to in-frame clones, with some not included. The sample consists of over 300,000 clones, around 91% of them appearing once. The sequenced sample was peripheral blood. The receptors originated from a man younger than 30 with active or convalescent COVID-19.

The chain is built from TRBV18 and TRBJ1-4; D unresolved. The CDR3 runs 13 residues. Trimming pared 6 bases from V and 7 bases from J, leaving 12 bases between. Looked up from germline, CDR1 is KGHSH and CDR2 is LQKENI. The CDR3 loop reads CASSSGSAEKLFF. DNA for the CDR3: TGTGCCAGCTCGTCGGGGAGCGCTGAAAAACTGTTTTTT.

This clone was counted only a few times. The J gene is TRBJ1-1, the V gene TRBV11-1, with 7 positions matching TRBD1. The germline V gene has CDR1 SGHAT and CDR2 FQDESV (reference sequence). This CDR3 is 15 amino acids long. The V gene end was trimmed by 5 bases and the J gene end by 4 bases; junction bases not matched to a gene: 10. The CDR3 region has the DNA TGTGCCAGCAGCAGCCGGACAGGCGGGCCCACTGAAGCTTTCTTT. This encodes CASSSRTGGPTEAFF. Combining the CDR3 with reference TRBV11-1 and TRBJ1-1 gives the whole variable domain EAEVAQSPRYKITEKSQAVAFWCDPISGHATLYWYRQILGQGPELLVQFQDESVVDDSQLPKDRFSAERLKGVDSTLKIQPAELGDSAMYLCASSSRTGGPTEAFFGQGTRLTVV.

This chain uses TRBV9 with TRBJ2-7, with 7 bases fitting TRBD1. Unmatched junction bases numbered 6, after V lost 0 bases and J lost 3 bases. The CDR3 contains 15 residues. Germline V gene lookup returns CDR1 SGDLS and CDR2 YYNGEE. CDR3 nucleotide sequence: TGTGCCAGCAGCGTAGGGGACGGGACAGACTACGAGCAGTACTTC. Protein product: CASSVGDGTDYEQYF.

V and J are TRBV28 and TRBJ1-1; weak D call: TRBD1 (5 bases). Germline V gene sequence: CDR1 MDHEN, CDR2 SYDVKM. This CDR3 is 17 amino acids long. V shed 6 bases and J shed 6 bases, with 26 bases lying between them. CDR3 in DNA: TGTGCCAGCAGAGTCGGCGGGGGGGGAGCGAGGTACGCTGAAGCTTTCTTT. Amino acids: CASRVGGGGARYAEAFF.

The V gene is TRBV9, the J gene TRBJ2-2; 8 bases map to TRBD2. After removal of 0 bases from V and 6 bases from J, the junction contained 4 bases not matched to a gene. The CDR3 consists of 15 residues. Germline CDR1 is SGDLS and CDR2 is YYNGEE. As DNA, the CDR3 is TGTGCCAGCAGCGTAGCCGGGAGGGCCGCCGGGGAGCTGTTTTTT. Protein sequence: CASSVAGRAAGELFF.

V gene TRBV28 combines with J gene TRBJ1-1, with 8 bases fitting TRBD1. The V gene end was trimmed by 5 bases and the J gene end by 7 bases; junction bases not matched to a gene: 9. CDR1 MDHEN and CDR2 SYDVKM come from the germline V gene. CDR3 length: 14 amino acids. CDR3 coding DNA: TGTGCCAGCAGTCCCCGACAGGGGCTTGGTGAAGCTTTCTTT. Amino acids: CASSPRQGLGEAFF. Full variable domain (rest looked up from reference TRBV28 and TRBJ1-1): DVKVTQSSRYLVKRTGEKVFLECVQDMDHENMFWYRQDPGLGLRLIYFSYDVKMKEKGDIPEGYSVSREKKERFSLILESASTNQTSMYLCASSPRQGLGEAFFGQGTRLTVV.

The chain uses TRBV6-5 and TRBJ1-3; 7 bases fit TRBD1. The CDR3 consists of 15 residues. Germline CDR1 and CDR2: MNHEY and SVGAGI. V shed 6 bases, J shed 0 bases, and the junction held 5 bases outside the gene matches. The DNA of the CDR3 is TGTGCCAGCAGGACAGGGATCAGCTCTGGAAACACCATATATTTT. Encoded protein: CASRTGISSGNTIYF.

This chain links TRBV2 with TRBJ2-3, with a weak D call TRBD1 (6 bases). V lost 1 base, J lost 0 bases, and 11 bases lay in between. The CDR3 runs 16 residues. Looked up from germline, CDR1 is SNHLY and CDR2 is FYNNEI. CDR3 region: CASSEVGQSSTDTQYF. The DNA of the CDR3 is TGTGCCAGCAGTGAAGTTGGACAGTCAAGCACAGATACGCAGTATTTT.

The chain employs TRBV28 and TRBJ1-2; D is possibly TRBD1 (5 bases). Trimming cost V 6 bases and J 5 bases, with 13 bases left between them. Germline CDR1 reads MDHEN; CDR2 reads SYDVKM. The CDR3 extends over 13 amino acids. The CDR3 DNA is TGTGCCAGCAGCCCAGGGCAGCAATATGGCTACACCTTC. Encoded protein: CASSPGQQYGYTF.

In this sample, this clone turned up once. The chain links TRBV2 to TRBJ2-3, with 7 bases lining up with TRBD2. The length of the CDR3 is 17 residues. V lost 4 bases to trimming and J lost 5 bases; unmatched junction nucleotides: 15. CDR1 and CDR2 (germline): SNHLY, FYNNEI. This chain's CDR3 is CASSVGEGGSILDTQYF. CDR3 sequence (DNA): TGTGCCAGCAGTGTTGGGGAGGGCGGGAGCATTTTAGATACGCAGTATTTT.

The gene calls are TRBV5-1 and TRBJ2-2; D is unresolved. Trimming left V 4 bases short and J 3 bases short, with 10 bases between. The CDR3 runs to 14 residues. Germline CDR1 SGHRS, CDR2 YFSETQ. Written as DNA, the CDR3 is TGCGCCAGCAGCCCGCTCCTAGACACCGGGGAGCTGTTTTTT. This gives the protein CASSPLLDTGELFF.

This clone was recorded once. The rearrangement links TRBV27 to TRBJ2-1, with no clear D. V was pared by 2 bases and J by 0 bases, with 5 bases between. CDR1 and CDR2 from the germline V gene are MNHEY and SMNVEV (reference sequence). The CDR3 has 14 residues. The CDR3 DNA sequence: TGTGCCAGCAGTTTAAGAGGCTCCTACAATGAGCAGTTCTTC. As protein: CASSLRGSYNEQFF.

The chain links TRBV2 to TRBJ2-1, with 8 bases lining up with TRBD2. The germline V gene has CDR1 SNHLY and CDR2 FYNNEI. After removal of 4 bases from V and 5 bases from J, the junction contained 4 bases not matched to a gene. The CDR3 consists of 14 residues. The CDR3 DNA reads as TGTGCCAGCAGTGGTACTAGCGGTCACAATGAGCAGTTCTTC. Amino acids: CASSGTSGHNEQFF.

The chain uses TRBV9 and TRBJ2-7; D call uncertain. The CDR3 covers 14 residues. Germline V gives CDR1 SGDLS, CDR2 YYNGEE. V was cut by 3 bases and J by 0 bases, with 10 bases left in between. For the CDR3, the DNA is TGTGCCAGCAGCGACAGACACGGCTCCTACGAGCAGTACTTC. It codes for CASSDRHGSYEQYF.

V gene TRBV7-9 combines with J gene TRBJ1-2, with D tentatively TRBD1 (6 bases). Looked up from germline, CDR1 is SEHNR and CDR2 is FQNEAQ (reference sequence). Trimming removed 5 bases from V and 8 bases from J, with 15 bases in between. The CDR3 extends over 13 amino acids. The CDR3 region has the DNA TGTGCCAGCAGCCCGCTTGGGAGGGGGGGCTACACCTTC. This translates into CASSPLGRGGYTF.